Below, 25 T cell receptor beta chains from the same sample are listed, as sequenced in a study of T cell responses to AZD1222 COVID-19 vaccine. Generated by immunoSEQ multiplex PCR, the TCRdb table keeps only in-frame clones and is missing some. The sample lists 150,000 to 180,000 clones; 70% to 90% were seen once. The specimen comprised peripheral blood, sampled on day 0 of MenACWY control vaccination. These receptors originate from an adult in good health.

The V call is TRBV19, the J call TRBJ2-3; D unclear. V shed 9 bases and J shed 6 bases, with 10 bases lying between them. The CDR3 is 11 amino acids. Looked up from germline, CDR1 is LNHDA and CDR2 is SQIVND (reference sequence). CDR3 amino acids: CASPSPDTQYF. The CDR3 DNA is TGTGCCAGCCCTTCCCCCGATACGCAGTATTTT.

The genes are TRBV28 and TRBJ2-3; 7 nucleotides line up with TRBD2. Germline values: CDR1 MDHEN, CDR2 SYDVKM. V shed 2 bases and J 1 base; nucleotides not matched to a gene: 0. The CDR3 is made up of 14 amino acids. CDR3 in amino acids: CASSLGGGTDTQYF. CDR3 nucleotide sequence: TGTGCCAGCAGTTTAGGGGGGGGCACAGATACGCAGTATTTT.

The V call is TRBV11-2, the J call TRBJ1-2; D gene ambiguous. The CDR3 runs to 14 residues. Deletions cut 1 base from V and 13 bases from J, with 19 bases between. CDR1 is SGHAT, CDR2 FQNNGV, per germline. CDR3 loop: CASSLGPRSNSATF. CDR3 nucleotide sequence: TGTGCCAGCAGCTTAGGCCCCAGATCGAATTCTGCCACCTTC.

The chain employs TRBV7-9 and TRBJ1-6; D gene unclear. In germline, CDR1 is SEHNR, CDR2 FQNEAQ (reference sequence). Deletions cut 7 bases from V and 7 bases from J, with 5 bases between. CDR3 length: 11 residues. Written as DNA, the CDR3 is TGTGCCAGCACCCGAAATTCACCCCTCCACTTT. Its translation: CASTRNSPLHF.

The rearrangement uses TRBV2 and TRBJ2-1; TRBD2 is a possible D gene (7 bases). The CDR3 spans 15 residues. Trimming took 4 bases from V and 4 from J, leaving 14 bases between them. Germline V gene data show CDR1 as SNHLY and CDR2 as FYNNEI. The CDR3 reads CASSGGGGGYNEQFF. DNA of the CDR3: TGTGCCAGCAGTGGAGGCGGGGGCGGATACAATGAGCAGTTCTTC.

In DNA, the CDR3 is TGTGCCAGCAGCTTACCGCGATTGGTGACCGGGGAGCTGTTTTTT. Protein product: CASSLPRLVTGELFF. The rearrangement links TRBV7-8 to TRBJ2-2; D is unclear. With 2 bases removed from V and 5 bases from J, the gap between germline ends came to 12 bases. CDR1 and CDR2 from the germline V gene are SGHVS and FQNEAQ. The CDR3 runs to 15 residues.

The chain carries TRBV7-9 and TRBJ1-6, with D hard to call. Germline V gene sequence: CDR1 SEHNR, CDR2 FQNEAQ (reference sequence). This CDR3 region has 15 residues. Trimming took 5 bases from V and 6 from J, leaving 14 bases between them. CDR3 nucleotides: TGTGCCAGCAGCCCGTTCTGGGAAGCTAATTCACCCCTCCACTTT. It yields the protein CASSPFWEANSPLHF.

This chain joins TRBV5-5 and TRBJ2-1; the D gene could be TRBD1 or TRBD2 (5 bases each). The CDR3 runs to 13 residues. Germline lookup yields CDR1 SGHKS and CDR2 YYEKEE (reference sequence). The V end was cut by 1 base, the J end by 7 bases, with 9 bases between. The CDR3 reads CASSLWGPNEQFF. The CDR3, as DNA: TGTGCCAGCAGCTTGTGGGGACCGAATGAGCAGTTCTTC.

The CDR3 nucleotides are TGTGGGATCAAGATTGGAGAGACCCAGTACTTC. This translates into CGIKIGETQYF. This chain connects TRBV25-1 to TRBJ2-5; D not resolved. The CDR3 is 11 residues long. Germline V lookup: CDR1 MGHDK, CDR2 SYGVNS.

In nucleotides, the CDR3 is TGTGCCAGCAGCCGGACAGGAACGATATATTTT. It encodes CASSRTGTIYF. The gene calls are TRBV13 and TRBJ1-3; 7 bases align to TRBD1. There are 11 residues in the CDR3. Germline V CDR1 and CDR2: PRHDT, FYEKMQ (reference sequence). Losses at the gene ends were 5 bases for V and 13 bases for J; bases not matched to a gene: 5.

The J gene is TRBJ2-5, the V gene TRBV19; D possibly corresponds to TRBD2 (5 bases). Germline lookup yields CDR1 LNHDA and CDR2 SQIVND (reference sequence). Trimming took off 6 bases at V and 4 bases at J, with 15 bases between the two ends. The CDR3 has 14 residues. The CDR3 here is CASRALTSPETQYF. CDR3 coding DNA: TGTGCCAGTAGGGCTCTCACTAGTCCAGAGACCCAGTACTTC.

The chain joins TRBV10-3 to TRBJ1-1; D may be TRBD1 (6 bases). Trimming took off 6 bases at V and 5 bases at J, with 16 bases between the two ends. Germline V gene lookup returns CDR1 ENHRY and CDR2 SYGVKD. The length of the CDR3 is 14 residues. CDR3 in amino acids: CAISLTGSPTEAFF. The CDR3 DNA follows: TGTGCCATCAGCCTTACAGGGTCCCCAACTGAAGCTTTCTTT.

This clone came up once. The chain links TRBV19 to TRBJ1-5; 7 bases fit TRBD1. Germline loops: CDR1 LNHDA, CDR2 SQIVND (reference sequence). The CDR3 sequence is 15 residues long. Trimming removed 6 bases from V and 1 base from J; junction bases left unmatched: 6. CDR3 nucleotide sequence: TGTGCCAGTAGCCCGGGACAGACGAGCAATCAGCCCCAGCATTTT. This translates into CASSPGQTSNQPQHF.

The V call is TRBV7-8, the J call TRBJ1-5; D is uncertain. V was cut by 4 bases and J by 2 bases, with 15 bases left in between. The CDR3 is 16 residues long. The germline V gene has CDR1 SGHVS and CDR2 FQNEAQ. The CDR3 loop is CASSSRFGPGNQPQHF. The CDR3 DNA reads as TGTGCCAGCAGCTCCCGATTCGGCCCCGGCAATCAGCCCCAGCATTTT. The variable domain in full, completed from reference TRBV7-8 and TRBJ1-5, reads GAGVSQSPRYKVAKRGQDVALRCDPISGHVSLFWYQQALGQGPEFLTYFQNEAQLDKSGLPSDRFFAERPEGSVSTLKIQRTQQEDSAVYLCASSSRFGPGNQPQHFGDGTRLSIL.

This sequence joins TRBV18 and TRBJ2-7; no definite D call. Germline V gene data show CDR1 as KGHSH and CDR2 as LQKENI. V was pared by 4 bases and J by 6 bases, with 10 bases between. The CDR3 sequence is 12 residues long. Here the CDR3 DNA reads TGTGCCAGCTCACTAGGGCCGGGCGAGCAGTACGTC. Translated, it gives CASSLGPGEQYV.

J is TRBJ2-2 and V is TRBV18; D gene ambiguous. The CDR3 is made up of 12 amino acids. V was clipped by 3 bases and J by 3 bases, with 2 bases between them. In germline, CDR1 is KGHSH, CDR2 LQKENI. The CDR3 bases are TGTGCCAGCTCACCTGACACCGGGGAGCTGTTTTTT. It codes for CASSPDTGELFF.

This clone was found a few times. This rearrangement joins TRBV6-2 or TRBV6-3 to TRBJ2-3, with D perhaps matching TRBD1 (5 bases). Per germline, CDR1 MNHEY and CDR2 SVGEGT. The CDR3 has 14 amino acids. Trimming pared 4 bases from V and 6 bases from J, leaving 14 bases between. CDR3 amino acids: CASSSPLTVDTQYF. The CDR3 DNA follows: TGTGCCAGCAGTTCCCCCTTGACAGTGGATACGCAGTATTTT.

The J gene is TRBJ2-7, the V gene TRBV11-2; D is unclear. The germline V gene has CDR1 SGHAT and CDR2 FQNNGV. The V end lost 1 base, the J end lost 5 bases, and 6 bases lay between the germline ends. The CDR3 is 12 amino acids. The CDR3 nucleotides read TGTGCCAGCAGCTTAGGGGTTAACGAGCAGTACTTC. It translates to CASSLGVNEQYF. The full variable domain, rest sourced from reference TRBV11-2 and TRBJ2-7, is EAGVAQSPRYKIIEKRQSVAFWCNPISGHATLYWYQQILGQGPKLLIQFQNNGVVDDSQLPKDRFSAERLKGVDSTLKIQPAKLEDSAVYLCASSLGVNEQYFGPGTRLTVT.

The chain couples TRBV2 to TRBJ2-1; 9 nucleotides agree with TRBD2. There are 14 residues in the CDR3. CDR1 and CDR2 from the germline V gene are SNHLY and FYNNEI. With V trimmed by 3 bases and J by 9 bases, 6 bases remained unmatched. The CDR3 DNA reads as TGTGCCAGCAGTGACCAGCGGGGGGTCACTGAGCAGTTCTTC. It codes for CASSDQRGVTEQFF.

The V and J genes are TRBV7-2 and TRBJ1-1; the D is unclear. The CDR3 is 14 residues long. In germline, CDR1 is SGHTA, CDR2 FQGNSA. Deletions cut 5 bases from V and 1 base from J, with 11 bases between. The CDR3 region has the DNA TGTGCCAGCAGCCCACAGTTCTCGAACACTGAAGCTTTCTTT. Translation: CASSPQFSNTEAFF.

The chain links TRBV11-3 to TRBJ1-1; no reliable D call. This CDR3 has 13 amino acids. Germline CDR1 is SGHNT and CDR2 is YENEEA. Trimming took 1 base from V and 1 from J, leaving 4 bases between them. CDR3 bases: TGTGCCAGCAGCTTAGTGGGGAACACTGAAGCTTTCTTT. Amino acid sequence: CASSLVGNTEAFF.

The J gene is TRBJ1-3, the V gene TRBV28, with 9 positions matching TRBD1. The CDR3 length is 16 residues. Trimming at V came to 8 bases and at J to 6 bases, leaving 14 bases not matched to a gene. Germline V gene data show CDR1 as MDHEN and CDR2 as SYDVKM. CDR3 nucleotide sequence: TGTGCCAGCTCCGTCTTTGGGGGACAGGGTTTAAACACCATATATTTT. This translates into CASSVFGGQGLNTIYF. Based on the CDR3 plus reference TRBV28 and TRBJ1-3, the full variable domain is DVKVTQSSRYLVKRTGEKVFLECVQDMDHENMFWYRQDPGLGLRLIYFSYDVKMKEKGDIPEGYSVSREKKERFSLILESASTNQTSMYLCASSVFGGQGLNTIYFGEGSWLTVV.

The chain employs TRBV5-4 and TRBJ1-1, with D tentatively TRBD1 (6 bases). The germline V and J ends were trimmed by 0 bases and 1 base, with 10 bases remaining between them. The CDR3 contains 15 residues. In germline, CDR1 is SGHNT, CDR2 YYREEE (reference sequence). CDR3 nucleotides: TGTGCCAGCAGCTTGGGGGGGCGGACGAACACTGAAGCTTTCTTT. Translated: CASSLGGRTNTEAFF.

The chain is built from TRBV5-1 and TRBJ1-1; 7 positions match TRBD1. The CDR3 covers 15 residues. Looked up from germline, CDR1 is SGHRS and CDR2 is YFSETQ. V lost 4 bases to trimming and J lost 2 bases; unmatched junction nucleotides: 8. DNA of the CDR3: TGCGCCAGCAGCCTGTCGGGACAGTTAAACACTGAAGCTTTCTTT. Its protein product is CASSLSGQLNTEAFF.

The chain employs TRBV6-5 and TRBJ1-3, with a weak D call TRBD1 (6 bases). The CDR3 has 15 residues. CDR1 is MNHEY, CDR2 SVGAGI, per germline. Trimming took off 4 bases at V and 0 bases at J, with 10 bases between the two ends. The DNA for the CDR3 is TGTGCCAGCAGTTTGGGGGCCTTCTCTGGAAACACCATATATTTT. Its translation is CASSLGAFSGNTIYF.